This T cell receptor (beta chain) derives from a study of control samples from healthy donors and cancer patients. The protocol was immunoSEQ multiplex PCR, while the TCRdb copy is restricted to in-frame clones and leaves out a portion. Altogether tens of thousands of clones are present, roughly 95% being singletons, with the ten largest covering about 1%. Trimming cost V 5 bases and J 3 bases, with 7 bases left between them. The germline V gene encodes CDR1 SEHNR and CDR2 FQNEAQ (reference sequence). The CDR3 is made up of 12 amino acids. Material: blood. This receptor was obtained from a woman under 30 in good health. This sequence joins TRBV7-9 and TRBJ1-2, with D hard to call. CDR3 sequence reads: CASSIADYGYTF. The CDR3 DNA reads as TGTGCCAGCAGCATCGCCGACTATGGCTACACCTTC.